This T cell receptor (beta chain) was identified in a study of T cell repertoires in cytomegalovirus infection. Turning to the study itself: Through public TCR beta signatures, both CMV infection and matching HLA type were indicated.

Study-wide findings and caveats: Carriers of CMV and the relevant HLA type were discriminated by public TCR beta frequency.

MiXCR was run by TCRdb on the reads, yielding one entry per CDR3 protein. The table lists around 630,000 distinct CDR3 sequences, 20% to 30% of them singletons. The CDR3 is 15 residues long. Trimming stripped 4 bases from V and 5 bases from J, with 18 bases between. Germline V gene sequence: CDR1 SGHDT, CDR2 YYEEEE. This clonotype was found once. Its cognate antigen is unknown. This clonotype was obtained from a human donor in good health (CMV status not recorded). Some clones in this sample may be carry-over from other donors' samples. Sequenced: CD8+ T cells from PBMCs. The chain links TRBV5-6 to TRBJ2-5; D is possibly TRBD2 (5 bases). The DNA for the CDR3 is TGTGCCAGCAGCCCAGACCCCCTTGGAGGCGAGACCCAGTACTTC. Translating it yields CASSPDPLGGETQYF.